This T cell receptor beta chain was sequenced in a study of T cell repertoires in cytomegalovirus infection. Study as a whole: HLA-B-restricted CMV epitopes that are well studied, plus recently identified HLA-C-restricted ones, were used by the study.

Germline CDR1 is LNHNV and CDR2 is YYDKDF (reference sequence). This CDR3 is 17 amino acids long. V lost 5 bases to trimming and J lost 0 bases, with 14 bases between them. This clonotype was observed a few times. The antigen is undetermined. TCRdb called the reads again in MiXCR, with one record for every CDR3 protein. The data show about 900,000 distinct CDR3 sequences, roughly 31% seen once. Sequenced here: cultured CD8+ T cells from PBMCs, sampled from culture after CMV antigen stimulation. This receptor was obtained from a human donor in good health (CMV status not recorded). Some clones in this sample may be carry-over from other donors' samples. J is TRBJ2-6 and V is TRBV15; no clear D gene. CDR3: CATSDHLSISGANVLTF. CDR3 DNA: TGTGCCACCAGCGACCATCTCAGTATCTCTGGGGCCAACGTCCTGACTTTC.